Ten or more counts support the clone carrying this T cell receptor beta chain. The germline V gene has CDR1 SGHVS and CDR2 FNYEAQ. The CDR3 covers 18 residues. The trim removed 1 base at V and 4 bases at J, leaving 13 bases unmatched. Unfractionated whole blood was the source from which total RNA was extracted. This entry belongs to a study of human T cells and chemical hapten exposure. In the original analysis: TCR counts had a median of 95,638 per sample and spanned roughly 20,000 to 750,000. TCRdb independently ran MiXCR on the 5' RACE reads; one entry per CDR3 protein. TCRdb, not the authors, supplied the V and J calls. The table records 65,000 to 95,000 distinct CDR3 sequences, under 10% of them present only once.

The sequence came from a male donor in good health. This chain links TRBV7-6 with TRBJ2-1; 7 bases line up with TRBD1. CDR3 coding DNA: TGTGCCAGCAGCTTAGTATCGTCCCGGGACAGTAATTACAATGAGCAGTTCTTC. Protein sequence: CASSLVSSRDSNYNEQFF.